This T cell receptor (beta chain) is drawn from a study of shared clonotypes between healthy human individuals. Turning to the study itself: In total, the donors were two women and a few men aged 18 to 49.

A remark on this clone: Its target is unknown.

There were only Caucasian adults among the donors, and all lived in Nashville, Tennessee. The CDR3 length is 13 residues. In germline, CDR1 is SGHRS, CDR2 YFSETQ. Trimming shortened V by 3 bases and J by 1 base, and 7 bases separated the two germline ends. Whole-study findings and limits: The diversity represented, both genetic and in exposure history, was limited by few donors.

The repertoire was sequenced with immunoSEQ multiplex PCR; TCRdb's copy has only in-frame clones and lacks some. The sample lists 950,000 to 1,200,000 clones; about 72% were seen once. The source material was memory CD4+ T cells from PBMCs. This sample's subset: CD45RA-negative fraction. The V and J genes are TRBV5-1 and TRBJ1-1; no reliable D call. This TCR was recovered from a man aged 18 to 30 in good health. Some clones in this sample may be carry-over from other donors' samples. The CDR3 loop reads CASSYGANTEAFF. The CDR3 DNA follows: TGCGCCAGCAGCTACGGAGCGAACACTGAAGCTTTCTTT.